This TCR beta chain originates from a study of blood T cell repertoires in COVID-19. Turning to the study itself: Donors in the United States, Italy and Spain gave samples during acute or convalescent COVID-19.

Original data processing: Researchers report that nucleated cell counts were estimated from reference gene primer amplification. The repertoire was sequenced with immunoSEQ multiplex PCR; TCRdb's copy has only in-frame clones and lacks some. The D gene and trimming were derived from the DNA, and the V and J assignments and clone size from that table. The sample has about 150,000 clones; 75% to 90% are singletons. Germline V gene sequence: CDR1 MDHEN, CDR2 SYDVKM. The V and J ends lost 6 bases and 1 base, in that order; junction bases with no gene match: 7. This CDR3 is built from 15 residues. The TCR originated in a man aged 45 to 65 who had recovered from COVID-19. The chain has TRBV28 and TRBJ2-7; 9 bases match TRBD1. Sequenced: peripheral blood. CDR3 in DNA: TGTGCCAGCAGACGAGCGGGACAGGGTTCCTACGAGCAGTACTTC. Its protein product is CASRRAGQGSYEQYF.